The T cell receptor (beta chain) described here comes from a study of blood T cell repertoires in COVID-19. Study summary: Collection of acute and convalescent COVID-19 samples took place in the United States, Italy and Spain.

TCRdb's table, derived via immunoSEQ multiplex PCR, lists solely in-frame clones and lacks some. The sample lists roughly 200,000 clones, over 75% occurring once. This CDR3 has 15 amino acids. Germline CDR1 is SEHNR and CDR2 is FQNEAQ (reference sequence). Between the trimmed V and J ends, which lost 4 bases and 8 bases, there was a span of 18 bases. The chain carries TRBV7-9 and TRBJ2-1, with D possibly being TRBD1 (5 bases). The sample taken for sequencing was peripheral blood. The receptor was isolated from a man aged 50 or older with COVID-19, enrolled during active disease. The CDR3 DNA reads TGTGCCAGCAGCTCCCGCTCAGGGATAGGCGATGAGCAGTTCTTC. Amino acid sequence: CASSSRSGIGDEQFF.